This is a list of T cell receptor beta chains from one sample in a study of blood T cell repertoires in COVID-19. Only in-frame clones appear in the TCRdb table, and some are missing; sequencing was by immunoSEQ multiplex PCR. This table has hundreds of thousands of clones, more than 75% appearing once. Sequenced input: peripheral blood. The receptors derive from a man aged 55 to 70 who had recovered from COVID-19. Both conserved end residues are part of each CDR3. D genes are given only for firm matches. Not all rows give a size; the values are once, few, many and, for expanded clones, a class.

cdr3_length,d_call,clone_size,j_call,v_call,cdr3_aa,cdr3_nt
12,NA,once,TRBJ1-2,TRBV28,CASSQLRDGYTF,TGTGCCAGCAGTCAACTCAGGGATGGCTACACCTTC
15,TRBD1,NA,TRBJ1-1,TRBV11-3,CASSKGQRLNTEAFF,TGTGCCAGCAGCAAGGGACAGAGACTGAACACTGAAGCTTTCTTT
17,TRBD1,NA,TRBJ1-4,TRBV28,CASSFGDRHATNEKLFF,TGTGCCAGCAGTTTTGGGGACAGGCATGCAACTAATGAAAAACTGTTTTTT
15,TRBD2,NA,TRBJ2-3,TRBV4-1,CASSLRAGDRDTQYF,TGCGCCAGCAGCCTCCGAGCGGGAGACAGAGATACGCAGTATTTT
15,TRBD1,NA,TRBJ1-3,TRBV5-4,CASSGTGSSGNTIYF,TGTGCCAGCAGCGGGACAGGATCCTCTGGAAACACCATATATTTT
15,NA,many,TRBJ1-3,TRBV3-1/TRBV3-2,CASRDVRDSGNTIYF,TGTGCCAGCAGAGACGTCAGGGACTCTGGAAACACCATATATTTT
14,NA,NA,TRBJ2-7,TRBV19,CASSTREKLYEQYF,TGTGCCAGTAGTACCCGGGAGAAACTTTACGAGCAGTACTTC
17,TRBD2,NA,TRBJ2-5,TRBV14,CASSQYTSGRYQETQYF,TGTGCCAGCAGCCAATATACTAGCGGGAGGTACCAAGAGACCCAGTACTTC
14,NA,NA,TRBJ2-3,TRBV28,CASSESGGTDTQYF,TGTGCCAGCAGTGAGAGCGGCGGCACAGATACGCAGTATTTT
15,NA,once,TRBJ1-3,TRBV29-1,CSVGPGRSSGNTIYF,TGCAGCGTTGGACCTGGTCGGAGCTCTGGAAACACCATATATTTT
14,TRBD1,NA,TRBJ2-1,TRBV18,CASLSGQGIHEQFF,TGTGCCAGCTTATCGGGACAGGGGATACATGAGCAGTTCTTC
13,NA,NA,TRBJ1-2,TRBV12-5,CASGSPGLYGYTF,TGTGCTAGTGGTTCGCCGGGACTTTATGGCTACACCTTC
15,NA,NA,TRBJ1-3,TRBV7-2,CASSPAVYSGNTIYF,TGTGCCAGCAGCCCAGCGGTCTACTCTGGAAACACCATATATTTT
15,NA,NA,TRBJ1-3,TRBV7-8,CASSSDGSLGNTIYF,TGTGCCAGCAGTTCGGACGGGAGCCTTGGAAACACCATATATTTT
16,TRBD2,NA,TRBJ2-1,TRBV30,CAWSVGLAGPWDEQFF,TGTGCCTGGAGTGTAGGACTAGCGGGGCCATGGGATGAGCAGTTCTTC
16,NA,NA,TRBJ1-2,TRBV29-1,CSVEDPRTTANYGYTF,TGCAGCGTTGAAGATCCAAGGACGACAGCTAACTATGGCTACACCTTC
11,TRBD1,NA,TRBJ1-2,TRBV30,CAWSPTGGYTF,TGTGCCTGGAGTCCGACAGGGGGCTACACCTTC
15,NA,NA,TRBJ1-1,TRBV19,CASSIWGVRDTEAFF,TGTGCCAGTAGTATATGGGGGGTAAGGGACACTGAAGCTTTCTTT
13,NA,NA,TRBJ1-2,TRBV12-3/TRBV12-4,CASSREGTYGYTF,TGTGCCAGCAGTCGGGAGGGGACCTATGGCTACACCTTC
16,NA,once,TRBJ2-2,TRBV19,CASGSTGFVSPGELFF,TGTGCCAGTGGGAGCACAGGGTTCGTTAGCCCCGGGGAGCTGTTTTTT
15,NA,NA,TRBJ2-7,TRBV18,CASSPPPGFIHEQYF,TGTGCCAGCTCACCACCCCCAGGGTTCATCCACGAGCAGTACTTC
15,NA,few,TRBJ1-1,TRBV28,CASTTGGVPNTEAFF,TGTGCCAGCACAACCGGAGGGGTCCCGAACACTGAAGCTTTCTTT
15,TRBD1,NA,TRBJ1-2,TRBV19,CASSDPTGGDYGYTF,TGTGCCAGTAGTGACCCAACAGGGGGCGACTATGGCTACACCTTC
18,NA,NA,TRBJ2-7,TRBV2,CASSENWADTMKKDEQYF,TGTGCCAGCAGTGAGAATTGGGCAGACACCATGAAGAAGGACGAGCAGTACTTC
13,NA,NA,TRBJ1-1,TRBV12-3/TRBV12-4,CASSQGSGQGAFF,TGTGCCAGCAGTCAAGGCTCGGGCCAGGGAGCTTTCTTT
13,TRBD1,NA,TRBJ2-7,TRBV2,CASSEVTGVEQYF,TGTGCCAGCAGTGAAGTGACAGGGGTCGAGCAGTACTTC
12,NA,NA,TRBJ1-1,TRBV7-2,CASSARWSEAFF,TGTGCCAGCAGCGCTCGGTGGAGTGAAGCTTTCTTT
16,TRBD1,NA,TRBJ1-1,TRBV5-4,CASSSPGTGSRTEAFF,TGTGCCAGCAGCTCGCCCGGGACAGGGTCACGGACTGAAGCTTTCTTT
14,NA,once,TRBJ1-5,TRBV28,CASSLGGLGQPQHF,TGTGCCAGCAGCTTAGGAGGGTTGGGTCAGCCCCAGCATTTT
14,NA,once,TRBJ2-7,TRBV30,CAWGRQGGFYEQYF,TGTGCCTGGGGGCGGCAGGGGGGTTTCTACGAGCAGTACTTC
14,NA,NA,TRBJ1-5,TRBV21-1,CASKDRGRDQPQHF,TGTGCCAGCAAGGACAGGGGGCGAGATCAGCCCCAGCATTTT
14,NA,NA,TRBJ1-1,TRBV6-5,CASRRAGAGAEAFF,TGTGCCAGCAGAAGAGCAGGGGCGGGGGCTGAAGCTTTCTTT
15,TRBD2,NA,TRBJ2-1,TRBV9,CASSGRTSGYNEQFF,TGTGCCAGCAGCGGAAGAACTAGCGGGTACAATGAGCAGTTCTTC
14,TRBD2,NA,TRBJ2-7,TRBV7-2,CASSSGLARNEQYF,TGTGCCAGCAGCTCGGGACTAGCGAGGAACGAGCAGTACTTC
13,NA,few,TRBJ1-5,TRBV23-1,CARLGRSNQPQHF,TGCGCCCGTCTCGGCAGGAGCAATCAGCCCCAGCATTTT
15,TRBD2,NA,TRBJ2-5,TRBV3-1/TRBV3-2,CASSQGRGGTETQYF,TGTGCCAGCAGCCAAGGGCGGGGGGGGACAGAGACCCAGTACTTC
16,TRBD2,NA,TRBJ2-3,TRBV5-1,CASSSGGGPSTDTQYF,TGCGCCAGCAGTTCCGGGGGGGGCCCGTCCACAGATACGCAGTATTTT
15,TRBD2,NA,TRBJ2-7,TRBV5-1,CASSLAGLAGGEQYF,TGCGCCAGCAGCTTGGCCGGACTAGCGGGAGGCGAGCAGTACTTC
17,TRBD2,NA,TRBJ2-1,TRBV30,CAWSGLQAGVLYNEQFF,TGTGCCTGGAGTGGTCTTCAAGCGGGGGTTCTCTACAATGAGCAGTTCTTC
18,NA,NA,TRBJ1-2,TRBV7-2,CASSPSLQGSAIYYGYTF,TGTGCCAGCAGCCCTAGCCTACAGGGATCGGCAATCTACTATGGCTACACCTTC
14,TRBD2,NA,TRBJ2-7,TRBV28,CASSLGGWAYEQYF,TGTGCCAGCAGTTTGGGGGGGTGGGCCTACGAGCAGTACTTC
14,NA,NA,TRBJ1-3,TRBV15,CATRRVSPGNTIYF,TGTGCCACCAGACGGGTATCCCCTGGAAACACCATATATTTT
17,TRBD2,NA,TRBJ2-3,TRBV10-3,CAISEGLAGSGTDTQYF,TGTGCCATCAGTGAGGGTCTAGCGGGGTCGGGTACAGATACGCAGTATTTT
15,TRBD2,NA,TRBJ2-7,TRBV27,CASKPLAPPSYEQYF,TGTGCCAGCAAACCACTAGCGCCTCCATCCTACGAGCAGTACTTC
15,NA,NA,TRBJ2-1,TRBV10-1,CASSSRRAAYNEQFF,TGCGCCAGCAGTTCGAGGCGGGCGGCCTACAATGAGCAGTTCTTC
16,TRBD1,few,TRBJ1-2,TRBV11-2,CASSPWTGRTNYGYTF,TGTGCCAGCAGCCCTTGGACAGGGAGAACTAACTATGGCTACACCTTC
14,TRBD2,NA,TRBJ2-3,TRBV24-1,CATTTTSGVPTQYF,TGTGCCACCACCACGACTAGCGGGGTTCCTACGCAGTATTTT
15,NA,NA,TRBJ2-5,TRBV5-8,CASSSAGGPGETQYF,TGTGCCAGCAGCTCCGCCGGAGGGCCGGGGGAGACCCAGTACTTC
15,TRBD1,NA,TRBJ2-7,TRBV28,CASTSTGTGGYEQYF,TGTGCCAGCACCTCTACCGGGACAGGGGGTTACGAGCAGTACTTC
15,TRBD1,NA,TRBJ2-3,TRBV2,CASSEGQGPTDTQYF,TGTGCCAGCAGTGAGGGACAGGGCCCCACAGATACGCAGTATTTT
15,NA,NA,TRBJ2-1,TRBV25-1,CASSEQGNLWNEQFF,TGTGCCAGCTCTGAGCAGGGGAACTTATGGAATGAGCAGTTCTTC
15,NA,NA,TRBJ1-1,TRBV24-1,CAHIPGLMRYTEAFF,TGTGCACATATTCCGGGACTCATGAGGTACACTGAAGCTTTCTTT
14,TRBD1,NA,TRBJ1-2,TRBV24-1,CATSDRTGHYGYTF,TGTGCCACCAGTGATCGGACAGGACACTATGGCTACACCTTC